The 10 T cell receptor beta chains reported below all come from one sample, sequenced in a study of blood T cells in healthy people across ages. Then a second PCR, running roughly 6 to 11 cycles, was carried out with a sample-barcoded 5' primer and a J-beta primer mix. TCRdb reanalysed the 5' RACE reads using MiXCR and keeps one entry per CDR3 protein. The sample carries 600,000 to 800,000 distinct CDR3 sequences, about 50% recorded once. Sequencing was done on a sample of blood. Receptors were obtained from a woman older than 75 in good health.

Many counts were recorded for this clonotype. CDR3 sequence reads: CASSRTRPGTADEQFF. As DNA, the CDR3 is TGTGCCAGCAGCCGGACACGCCCCGGTACTGCAGATGAGCAGTTCTTC. The chain links TRBV3-1 to TRBJ2-1, with D possibly being TRBD1 (5 bases). CDR3 length: 16 amino acids. Germline V lookup: CDR1 LGHDT, CDR2 YNNKEL (reference sequence). The V end was cut by 4 bases, the J end by 8 bases, with 21 bases between.

This clonotype came up many times. The chain links TRBV13 to TRBJ2-5, with D perhaps TRBD1 or TRBD2 (5 bases each). The CDR3 spans 12 residues. Trimming stripped 2 bases from V and 13 bases from J, with 14 bases between. Germline CDR1 PRHDT, CDR2 FYEKMQ (reference sequence). This CDR3 is CASSLRWDGLYF. Here the CDR3 DNA reads TGTGCCAGCAGCTTACGGTGGGACGGTTTGTACTTC.

Notes on this clonotype: A read error may produce the germline difference seen at one junction end. The chain couples TRBV6-1 to TRBJ2-1; TRBD2 agrees at 8 bases. The CDR3 extends over 16 amino acids. Looked up from germline, CDR1 is MNHNS and CDR2 is SASEGT. CDR3 sequence: CANSDLTGTSYNEQFF. The CDR3 DNA reads as TGTGCCAACAGTGATTTAACCGGGACTAGCTACAATGAGCAGTTCTTC.

In this sample, this clonotype turned up many times. The J gene is TRBJ1-1, the V gene TRBV12-3 or TRBV12-4; no clear D. There are 14 residues in the CDR3. V shed 5 bases and J shed 0 bases, with 10 bases lying between them. The chain's CDR3 is CASSPGVLNTEAFF. The CDR3 DNA is TGTGCCAGCAGTCCTGGGGTTTTGAACACTGAAGCTTTCTTT.

This clonotype was counted between two and nine times. This chain joins TRBV12-3 or TRBV12-4 and TRBJ1-6; 10 positions match TRBD1. There are 17 residues in the CDR3. Trimming removed 5 bases from V and 7 bases from J; junction bases left unmatched: 11. This chain's CDR3 is CASSASGTGAKNSPLHF. CDR3 nucleotide sequence: TGTGCCAGCAGTGCCTCCGGGACAGGGGCCAAAAATTCACCCCTCCACTTT.

To note about this clonotype: A much larger clone lies a single base off, so this may be a read error. This sequence joins TRBV28 and TRBJ2-5, with TRBD1 matching 9 bases. Germline V CDR1 and CDR2: MDHEN, SYDVKM. V gave up 5 bases and J gave up 11 bases; unmatched junction bases: 15. The CDR3 length is 15 residues. DNA for the CDR3: TGTGCCAGCAGTCTAGGGACAGGGCTTAATGGGGAGCAGTACTTC. Its translation: CASSLGTGLNGEQYF.

This clonotype was seen a few times. The chain combines TRBV29-1 with TRBJ2-2; no firm D call. This CDR3 contains 12 residues. The ends were cut back, 4 bases at V and 1 base at J, with 4 bases in the middle. Germline loops: CDR1 SQVTM, CDR2 ANQGSEA. CDR3 loop: CSVGGNTGELFF. CDR3 nucleotides: TGCAGCGTTGGCGGGAACACCGGGGAGCTGTTTTTT.

The rearrangement uses TRBV20-1 and TRBJ2-7; TRBD2 aligns across 8 bases. The CDR3 spans 14 residues. V lost 6 bases and J lost 1; bases outside the gene matches: 8. Germline V gives CDR1 DFQATT, CDR2 SNEGSKA (reference sequence). CDR3 residues: CSARSGAPSYEQYF. The DNA for the CDR3 is TGCAGTGCACGTAGCGGGGCCCCTTCCTACGAGCAGTACTTC.

This clonotype was observed many times. The genes are TRBV12-3 or TRBV12-4 and TRBJ2-4; D is unclear. V lost 5 bases to trimming and J lost 0 bases, with 11 bases between them. This CDR3 region has 15 residues. CDR3 sequence reads: CASSARGGAKNIQYF. The CDR3 coding sequence is TGTGCCAGCAGTGCCCGCGGCGGAGCCAAAAACATTCAGTACTTC.

This clonotype has at least ten counts. V and J are TRBV3-1 and TRBJ2-1; no reliable D call. The germline gives CDR1 LGHDT, CDR2 YNNKEL (reference sequence). Trimming removed 3 bases at V and 4 bases at J, with 7 bases between. The CDR3 is made up of 13 amino acids. The CDR3 reads CASSHSPYNEQFF. The CDR3 coding sequence is TGTGCCAGCAGCCATAGTCCTTACAATGAGCAGTTCTTC.